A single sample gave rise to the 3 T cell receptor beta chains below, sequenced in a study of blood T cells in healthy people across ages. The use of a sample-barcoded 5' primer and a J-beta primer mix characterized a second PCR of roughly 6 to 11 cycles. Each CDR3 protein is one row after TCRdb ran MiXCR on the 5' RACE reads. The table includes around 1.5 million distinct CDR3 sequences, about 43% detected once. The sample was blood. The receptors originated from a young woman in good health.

DNA of the CDR3: TGTGCCAGCAGTCGACTAGCGGGGGGAGGCCCAGATACGCAGTATTTT. Protein product: CASSRLAGGGPDTQYF. The genes are TRBV6-5 and TRBJ2-3; 13 bases agree with TRBD2. Germline CDR1 is MNHEY and CDR2 is SVGAGI. Unmatched junction bases numbered 6, after V lost 5 bases and J lost 4 bases. CDR3 length equals 16 residues.

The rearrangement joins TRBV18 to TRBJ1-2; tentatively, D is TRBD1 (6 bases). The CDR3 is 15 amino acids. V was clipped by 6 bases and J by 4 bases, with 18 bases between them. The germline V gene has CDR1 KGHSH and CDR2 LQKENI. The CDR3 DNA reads TGTGCCAGCTCCCCCCGGCCAACAGGGTCCTATGGCTACACCTTC. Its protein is CASSPRPTGSYGYTF.

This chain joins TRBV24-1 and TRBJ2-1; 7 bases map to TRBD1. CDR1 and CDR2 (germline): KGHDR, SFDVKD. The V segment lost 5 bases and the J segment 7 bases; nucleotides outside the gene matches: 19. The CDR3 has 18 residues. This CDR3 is CATSALGQVGSNFNEQFF. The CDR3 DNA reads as TGTGCCACCAGTGCTCTCGGACAGGTGGGATCCAATTTTAATGAGCAGTTCTTC.